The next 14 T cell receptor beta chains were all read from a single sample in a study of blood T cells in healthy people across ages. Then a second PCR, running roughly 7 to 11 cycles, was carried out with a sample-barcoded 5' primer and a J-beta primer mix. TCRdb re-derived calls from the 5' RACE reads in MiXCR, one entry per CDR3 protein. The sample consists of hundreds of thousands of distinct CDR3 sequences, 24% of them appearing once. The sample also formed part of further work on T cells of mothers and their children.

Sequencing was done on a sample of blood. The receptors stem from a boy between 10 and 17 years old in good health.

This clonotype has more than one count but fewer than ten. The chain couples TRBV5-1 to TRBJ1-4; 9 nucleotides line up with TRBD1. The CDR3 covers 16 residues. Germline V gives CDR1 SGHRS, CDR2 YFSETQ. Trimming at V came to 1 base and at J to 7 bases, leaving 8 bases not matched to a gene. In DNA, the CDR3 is TGCGCCAGCAGCTTGAGGACGGACAGGGGTGGTGAAAAACTGTTTTTT. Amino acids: CASSLRTDRGGEKLFF.

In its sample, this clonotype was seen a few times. The CDR3 loop reads CASRKLPGSAYEQYF. CDR3 bases: TGTGCCAGCAGGAAACTTCCAGGGTCCGCCTACGAGCAGTACTTC. The chain joins TRBV27 to TRBJ2-7; possible D gene TRBD1, 5 bases. CDR3 length equals 15 residues. Between the trimmed V and J ends, which lost 6 bases and 2 bases, there was a span of 17 bases. In germline, CDR1 is MNHEY, CDR2 SMNVEV (reference sequence).

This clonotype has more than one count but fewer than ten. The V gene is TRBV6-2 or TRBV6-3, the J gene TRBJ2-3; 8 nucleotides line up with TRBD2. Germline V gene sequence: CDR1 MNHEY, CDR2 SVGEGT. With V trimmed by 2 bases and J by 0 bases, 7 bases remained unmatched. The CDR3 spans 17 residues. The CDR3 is CASSYPSQRGSTDTQYF. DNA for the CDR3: TGTGCCAGCAGTTACCCCTCCCAGCGGGGGAGCACAGATACGCAGTATTTT.

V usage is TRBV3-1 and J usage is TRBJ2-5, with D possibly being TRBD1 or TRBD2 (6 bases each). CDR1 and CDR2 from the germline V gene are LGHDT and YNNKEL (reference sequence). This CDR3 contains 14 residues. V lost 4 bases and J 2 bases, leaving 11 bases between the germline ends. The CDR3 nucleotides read TGTGCCAGCAGCCGTCAGGGGAGGCAAGAGACCCAGTACTTC. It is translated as CASSRQGRQETQYF.

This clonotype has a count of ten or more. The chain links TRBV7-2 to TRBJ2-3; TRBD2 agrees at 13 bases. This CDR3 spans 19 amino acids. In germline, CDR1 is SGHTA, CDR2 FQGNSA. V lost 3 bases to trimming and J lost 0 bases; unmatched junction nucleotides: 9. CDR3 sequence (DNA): TGTGCCAGCAGCTTCACTAGCGGGAGGGCCGGGGCTAGCACAGATACGCAGTATTTT. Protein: CASSFTSGRAGASTDTQYF.

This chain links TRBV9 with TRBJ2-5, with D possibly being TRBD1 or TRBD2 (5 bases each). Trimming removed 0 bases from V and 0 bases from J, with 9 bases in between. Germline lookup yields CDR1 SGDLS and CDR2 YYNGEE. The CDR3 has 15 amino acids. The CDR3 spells CASSVGGVYQETQYF. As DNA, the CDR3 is TGTGCCAGCAGCGTAGGAGGGGTGTACCAAGAGACCCAGTACTTC.

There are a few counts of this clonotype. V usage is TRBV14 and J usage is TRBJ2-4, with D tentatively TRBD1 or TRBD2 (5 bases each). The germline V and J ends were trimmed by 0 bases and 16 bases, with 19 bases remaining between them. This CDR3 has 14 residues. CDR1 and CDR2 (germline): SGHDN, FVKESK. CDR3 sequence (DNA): TGTGCCAGCAGCCAAGATAATCCCCAGGGAGTCCCCTACTTC. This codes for CASSQDNPQGVPYF.

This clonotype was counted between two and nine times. CDR3 loop: CSARARLFSGVSYEQYF. As DNA, the CDR3 is TGCAGTGCTAGAGCTCGTTTGTTTAGCGGGGTTTCGTACGAGCAGTACTTC. The V and J genes are TRBV20-1 and TRBJ2-7, with 8 bases lining up with TRBD2. The CDR3 has 17 residues. The germline gives CDR1 DFQATT, CDR2 SNEGSKA (reference sequence). The trim removed 1 base at V and 4 bases at J, leaving 15 bases unmatched.

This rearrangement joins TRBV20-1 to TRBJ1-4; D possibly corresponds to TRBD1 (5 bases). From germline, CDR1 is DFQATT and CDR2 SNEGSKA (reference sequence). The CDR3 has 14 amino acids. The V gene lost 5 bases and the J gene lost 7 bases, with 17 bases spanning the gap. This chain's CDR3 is CSARIRAVGEKLFF. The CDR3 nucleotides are TGCAGTGCTCGAATCAGGGCAGTCGGTGAAAAACTGTTTTTT.

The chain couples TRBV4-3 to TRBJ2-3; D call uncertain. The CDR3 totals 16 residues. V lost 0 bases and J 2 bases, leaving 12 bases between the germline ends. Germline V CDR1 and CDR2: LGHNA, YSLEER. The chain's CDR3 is CASSQDTRPLTDTQYF. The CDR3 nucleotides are TGCGCCAGCAGCCAAGATACCAGGCCACTCACAGATACGCAGTATTTT.

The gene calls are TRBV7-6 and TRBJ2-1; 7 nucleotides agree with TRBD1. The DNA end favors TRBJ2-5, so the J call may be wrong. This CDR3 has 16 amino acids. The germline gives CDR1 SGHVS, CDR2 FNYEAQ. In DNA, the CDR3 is TGTGCCAGCAGCTTAGTCTTGGCAGGGGGTGGTGAGACCCAGTACTTC. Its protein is CASSLVLAGGGETQYF.

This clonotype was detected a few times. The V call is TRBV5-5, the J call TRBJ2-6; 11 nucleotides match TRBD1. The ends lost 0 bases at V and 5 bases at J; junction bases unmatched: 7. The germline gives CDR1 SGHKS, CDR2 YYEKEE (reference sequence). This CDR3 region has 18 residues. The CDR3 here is CASSLVGQGVNWANVLTF. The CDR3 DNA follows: TGTGCCAGCAGCTTGGTGGGACAGGGGGTTAACTGGGCCAACGTCCTGACTTTC. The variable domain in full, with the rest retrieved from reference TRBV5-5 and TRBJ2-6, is DAGVTQSPTHLIKTRGQQVTLRCSPISGHKSVSWYQQVLGQGPQFIFQYYEKEERGRGNFPDRFSARQFPNYSSELNVNALLLGDSALYLCASSLVGQGVNWANVLTFGAGSRLTVL.

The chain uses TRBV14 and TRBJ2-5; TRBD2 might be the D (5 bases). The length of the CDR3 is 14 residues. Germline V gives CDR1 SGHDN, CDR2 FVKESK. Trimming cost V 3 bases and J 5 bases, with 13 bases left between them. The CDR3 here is CASSQSGPWETQYF. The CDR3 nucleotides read TGTGCCAGCAGCCAGAGCGGCCCCTGGGAGACCCAGTACTTC.

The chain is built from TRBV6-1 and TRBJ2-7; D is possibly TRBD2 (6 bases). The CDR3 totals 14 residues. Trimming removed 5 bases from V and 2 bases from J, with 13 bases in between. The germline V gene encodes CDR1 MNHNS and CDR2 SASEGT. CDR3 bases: TGTGCCAGCAGTCTGGCGGGGTACCCCTACGAGCAGTACTTC. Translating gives CASSLAGYPYEQYF.